This TCR beta chain was sequenced during a study of T cells in Graves' hyperthyroidism and ophthalmopathy. Study context: At initial diagnosis, before any treatment had begun, peripheral blood was obtained.

This CDR3 region has 15 residues. The germline gives CDR1 SGDLS, CDR2 YYNGEE. V lost 0 bases and J lost 0, with 7 bases in between. Amplified TCR beta CDR3 regions derived from RNA transcripts. During a first-round RT-PCR of the TCR CDR3, the HTBI primer set was used. One entry per CDR3 protein results from TCRdb running MiXCR on the multiplex PCR reads. The table lists 200,000 to 250,000 distinct CDR3 sequences, about a sixth of them singletons. In this sample, this clonotype turned up many times. The origin of this receptor is a woman under 30 with Graves' ophthalmopathy. The material sequenced was blood. The J gene is TRBJ1-5, the V gene TRBV9, with D uncertain. CDR3 sequence reads: CASSVGQYSNQPQHF. The DNA of the CDR3 is TGTGCCAGCAGCGTAGGGCAGTATAGCAATCAGCCCCAGCATTTT.